The rows below give T cell receptor beta chains drawn from one sample of a study of shared clonotypes between healthy human individuals. Using immunoSEQ multiplex PCR, the repertoire was profiled, and TCRdb retains in-frame clones only, with some absent. The table shows approximately 240,000 clones, with 50% to 75% occurring only once. The specimen was memory CD4+ T cells sorted from blood. The receptors stem from a man aged 30 to 45 in good health. Both conserved end residues are part of each CDR3. Each record gives: V gene, clone size, D gene, J gene, CDR3 protein, CDR3 DNA. A D gene is named only where the DNA matches it firmly. Some rows have no size entry. The others give once, few or many, or a class for an expanded clone.

>TRBV28|once|-|TRBJ2-7
CASRSRSQRITYEQYF
TGTGCCAGCAGATCGCGGAGCCAACGCATAACCTACGAGCAGTACTTC
>TRBV7-2|few|-|TRBJ1-2
CASSLDWERYTF
TGTGCCAGCAGCTTAGATTGGGAGCGCTACACCTTC
>TRBV2|many|-|TRBJ1-1
CASSVTGIGNAEAFF
TGTGCCAGCAGTGTCACTGGTATAGGGAACGCTGAAGCTTTCTTT
>TRBV6-1|-|-|TRBJ2-7
CASSEDFRINYEQYF
TGTGCCAGCAGTGAAGATTTTCGGATTAACTACGAGCAGTACTTC
>TRBV25-1|few|-|TRBJ1-1
CASSEGVTMNTEAFF
TGTGCCAGCAGTGAGGGCGTAACGATGAACACTGAAGCTTTCTTT
>TRBV5-4|-|-|TRBJ2-5
CASSASKGKRLIETQYF
TGTGCCAGCAGCGCTAGTAAGGGAAAACGTTTGATTGAGACCCAGTACTTC
>TRBV18|-|-|TRBJ2-5
CASSPGQETQYF
TGTGCCAGCTCACCGGGACAAGAGACCCAGTACTTC
>TRBV28|-|TRBD1|TRBJ1-4
CASRPQGATNEKLFF
TGTGCCAGCAGGCCACAGGGGGCAACTAATGAAAAACTGTTTTTT
>TRBV4-3|-|-|TRBJ2-2
CASSQDPLADDTGELFF
TGCGCCAGCAGCCAAGATCCGCTGGCAGACGACACCGGGGAGCTGTTTTTT
>TRBV7-9|-|-|TRBJ1-1
CASGRQGNTEAFF
TGTGCCAGCGGGCGACAAGGGAACACTGAAGCTTTCTTT
>TRBV2|once|-|TRBJ2-7
CASRGLPSYEQYF
TGTGCCAGCAGAGGACTACCGTCCTACGAGCAGTACTTC
>TRBV7-9|-|-|TRBJ1-2
CASSLSVLYGYTF
TGTGCCAGCAGCTTATCCGTACTCTATGGCTACACCTTC
>TRBV29-1|-|-|TRBJ2-7
CSVASETSYEQYF
TGCAGCGTTGCTTCCGAGACCTCCTACGAGCAGTACTTC
>TRBV30|-|-|TRBJ2-5
CAWSAGPKGPQETQYF
TGTGCCTGGAGTGCCGGCCCCAAAGGCCCACAAGAGACCCAGTACTTC
>TRBV11-2|few|-|TRBJ1-5
CASSPDRDQPQHF
TGTGCCAGCAGTCCCGATAGGGATCAGCCCCAGCATTTT
>TRBV5-4|-|-|TRBJ2-7
CASSWGVSGYEQYF
TGTGCCAGCAGCTGGGGGGTCTCAGGCTACGAGCAGTACTTC
>TRBV28|-|-|TRBJ1-1
CASTPGAGTTEAFF
TGTGCCAGCACCCCGGGGGCAGGGACCACTGAAGCTTTCTTT
>TRBV27|-|-|TRBJ1-5
CASRKLGGFNQPQHF
TGTGCCAGCAGAAAGTTGGGGGGTTTCAATCAGCCCCAGCATTTT
>TRBV6-1|-|-|TRBJ2-7
CASRIDKGPYEQYF
TGTGCCAGCAGGATTGACAAAGGGCCCTACGAGCAGTACTTC
>TRBV9|-|-|TRBJ2-7
CASSVGQGPYEQYF
TGTGCCAGCAGCGTTGGGCAGGGACCCTACGAGCAGTACTTC
>TRBV30|-|-|TRBJ1-1
CALHGVMRAEAFF
TGTGCCTTACACGGGGTGATGAGAGCTGAAGCTTTCTTT
>TRBV30|once|-|TRBJ1-4
CAWSTWANEKLFF
TGTGCCTGGAGTACATGGGCTAATGAAAAACTGTTTTTT
>TRBV28|-|-|TRBJ2-1
CASSFGLGGRGVKQFF
TGTGCCAGCAGTTTCGGGTTAGGAGGGAGAGGGGTCAAGCAGTTCTTC
>TRBV5-1|-|-|TRBJ1-2
CASSTVGRPTNYGYTF
TGCGCCAGCAGCACAGTTGGGAGGCCTACTAACTATGGCTACACCTTC
>TRBV10-2|few|-|TRBJ1-2
CASRPRSGPTIYGYTF
TGCGCCAGCAGACCGAGGTCCGGTCCCACTATCTACGGCTACACCTTC
>TRBV6-6|-|TRBD2|TRBJ2-7
CASSYSTGGGYEQYF
TGTGCCAGCAGTTACTCGACGGGGGGGGGCTACGAGCAGTACTTC
>TRBV2|-|TRBD2|TRBJ2-1
CASSGILLADEQFF
TGTGCCAGCAGTGGGATCTTACTAGCGGATGAGCAGTTCTTC
>TRBV11-2|-|-|TRBJ1-1
CASSLVAWTEAFF
TGTGCCAGCAGCTTAGTAGCTTGGACTGAAGCTTTCTTT
>TRBV19|-|-|TRBJ2-2
CASSIAGGGGGELFF
TGTGCCAGTAGTATTGCCGGGGGCGGTGGCGGGGAGCTGTTTTTT
>TRBV4-1|-|-|TRBJ2-3
CASSREVGSRTDTQYF
TGCGCCAGCAGCCGGGAGGTGGGATCACGCACAGATACGCAGTATTTT
>TRBV18|-|-|TRBJ2-5
CASSTGTLQETQYF
TGTGCCAGCTCAACCGGGACTTTGCAAGAGACCCAGTACTTC